This TCR beta chain was documented in a study of cytotoxic CD8 clonotypes in ibrutinib-treated CLL. Turning to the study itself: Response samples were drawn at a median of about eleven months of treatment, range 6 to 36. Per sample, productive templates averaged approximately 260,000 and productive rearrangements averaged 94,082. General study findings and limits: Clonality increased at ibrutinib response and stayed stable in sustained remission. At progression, however, it fell back toward baseline.

As concerns this clone: Its specificity is not known.

Germline CDR1 and CDR2: SNHLY and FYNNEI. The junction had 10 bases not matched to a gene; V was cut back by 3 bases and J by 1 base. The CDR3 sequence is 18 residues long. Assay used: immunoSEQ multiplex PCR; TCRdb lists only in-frame clones, some missing. The sample records 60,000 to 70,000 clones, around 60% being singletons. This sequence was found in a human donor with chronic lymphocytic leukemia. The sequencing here drew on PBMCs, taken after 12 months of ibrutinib treatment. The chain links TRBV2 to TRBJ2-2; 8 nucleotides line up with TRBD2. The CDR3 bases are TGTGCCAGCAGTGACCCTTCCGCACTAGCGGTGAACACCGGGGAGCTGTTTTTT. Translated: CASSDPSALAVNTGELFF.